This is a list of T cell receptor beta chains from one sample in a study of technical replicates of blood from a handful of donors. Clones were read by immunoSEQ multiplex PCR, and TCRdb kept only the in-frame ones, dropping some. The data contain around 83,000 clones, approximately 92% of them singletons. Sequenced: T cells isolated from PBMCs. Every receptor here comes from a human donor in good health. CDR3s include the opening cysteine and the closing phenylalanine or tryptophan. The D gene is left open where the match is weak. Some rows mark clone size as missing; the rest say once, few, many or name a class of expanded clone.

>NA|TRBV6-5|TRBD1|TRBJ1-1
TGTGCCAGCCGGGACAGGGGTGGTTCGACTTTCTTT
CASRDRGGSTFF
>NA|TRBV2|NA|TRBJ2-1
TGTGCCAGCAAGGAGAGGGATGAGCAGTTCTTC
CASKERDEQFF
>once|TRBV7-2|TRBD2|TRBJ2-7
TGTGCCAGCAGCCTAGCGGGGGGACCCTCCTACGAGCAGTACTTC
CASSLAGGPSYEQYF
>NA|TRBV5-1|NA|TRBJ2-2
TGCGCCAGCAGCTTGGACATCACCGGGGAGCTGTTTTTT
CASSLDITGELFF
>NA|TRBV12-5|NA|TRBJ1-2
TGTGCTAGTGGTTTGGTTTTGCGGGGGCTAACTAGATTTGATGGCTACACCTTC
CASGLVLRGLTRFDGYTF
>NA|TRBV10-3|NA|TRBJ2-3
TGTGCCATCAAAGGGGAACCCACAGATACGCAGTATTTT
CAIKGEPTDTQYF
>NA|TRBV4-2|NA|TRBJ1-6
TGTGCCAGCAGCCGTCGGACAGAAGATAATTCACCCCTCCACTTT
CASSRRTEDNSPLHF
>NA|TRBV18|TRBD2|TRBJ2-1
TGTGCCAGCTCACCACTAGCGGGAGAACGGTTCTTC
CASSPLAGERFF
>NA|TRBV7-3|NA|TRBJ2-6
TGTGCCAGCAGCTTAGGACCAGGAGGACCTGGGGCCAACGTCCTGACTTTC
CASSLGPGGPGANVLTF
>NA|TRBV6-5|NA|TRBJ1-1
TGTGCCAGCAGTTACGCAACTTCAGGGAACACTGAAGCTTTCTTT
CASSYATSGNTEAFF
>NA|TRBV2|TRBD1|TRBJ1-1
TGTGCCAGCAGTGTAGGGACAGCGAACACTGAAGCTTTCTTT
CASSVGTANTEAFF
>NA|TRBV18|NA|TRBJ2-7
TGTGCCAGCTCACCACCCTCCAGCTCCTACGAGCAGTACTTC
CASSPPSSSYEQYF
>NA|TRBV9|TRBD2|TRBJ2-7
TGTGCCAGCAGCGTAGGTAGCGGGTTCTACGAGCAGTACTTC
CASSVGSGFYEQYF
>NA|TRBV28|TRBD1|TRBJ1-1
TGTGCCAGCATCCGGGACAGGGGTATATTGACTGAAGCTTTCTTT
CASIRDRGILTEAFF
>NA|TRBV11-2|NA|TRBJ2-7
TGTGCCAGCAGCTTAGATCCAGCGGTTAGTTACGAGCAGTACTTC
CASSLDPAVSYEQYF
>once|TRBV18|NA|TRBJ1-1
TGTGCCAGCTCACCAATCCCCGGGTCGGGTACTGAAGCTTTCTTT
CASSPIPGSGTEAFF
>NA|TRBV7-8|TRBD1|TRBJ1-1
TGTGCCAGCAGGCGCGTAGCCGGGACAGTAGGCACTGAAGCTTTCTTT
CASRRVAGTVGTEAFF
>once|TRBV11-3|NA|TRBJ2-7
TGTGCCAGCAGCCTCGGACAGGGACTATACGAGCAGTACTTC
CASSLGQGLYEQYF
>NA|TRBV5-1|TRBD2|TRBJ2-2
TGCGCCAGCAGCTTGTTGGGAGGGACGAACACCGGGGAGCTGTTTTTT
CASSLLGGTNTGELFF
>NA|TRBV6-5|NA|TRBJ2-2
TGTGCCAGCAACGACTACACCGGGGAGCTGTTTTTT
CASNDYTGELFF
>NA|TRBV25-1|TRBD2|TRBJ2-3
TGTGCCAGCAGTGCGGGGACTAGCGGGAGATCAGATACGCAGTATTTT
CASSAGTSGRSDTQYF
>NA|TRBV28|TRBD1|TRBJ1-5
TGTGCCAGCAGTTTATGGACAGGGGTTAGCAATCAGCCCCAGCATTTT
CASSLWTGVSNQPQHF
>NA|TRBV10-1|TRBD1|TRBJ1-2
TGCGCCAGCAGTGACGGTAGAACGGGCGGACAGGGGAACTACTATGGCTACACCTTC
CASSDGRTGGQGNYYGYTF
>NA|TRBV30|TRBD2|TRBJ2-1
TGTGCCTGGACCCGGCTAGCGGATGAGCAGTTCTTC
CAWTRLADEQFF
>NA|TRBV5-1|NA|TRBJ2-2
TGCGCCAGCAGCCGACAGATCAACACCGGGGAGCTGTTTTTT
CASSRQINTGELFF
>once|TRBV6-6|TRBD1|TRBJ1-5
TGTGCCAGCAGTTACAGGGGACAGGGAGTCAATCAGCCCCAGCATTTT
CASSYRGQGVNQPQHF
>NA|TRBV9|NA|TRBJ2-7
TGTGCCAGCAGCGTAGCTACGGTCGAGTATTACGAGCAGTACTTC
CASSVATVEYYEQYF